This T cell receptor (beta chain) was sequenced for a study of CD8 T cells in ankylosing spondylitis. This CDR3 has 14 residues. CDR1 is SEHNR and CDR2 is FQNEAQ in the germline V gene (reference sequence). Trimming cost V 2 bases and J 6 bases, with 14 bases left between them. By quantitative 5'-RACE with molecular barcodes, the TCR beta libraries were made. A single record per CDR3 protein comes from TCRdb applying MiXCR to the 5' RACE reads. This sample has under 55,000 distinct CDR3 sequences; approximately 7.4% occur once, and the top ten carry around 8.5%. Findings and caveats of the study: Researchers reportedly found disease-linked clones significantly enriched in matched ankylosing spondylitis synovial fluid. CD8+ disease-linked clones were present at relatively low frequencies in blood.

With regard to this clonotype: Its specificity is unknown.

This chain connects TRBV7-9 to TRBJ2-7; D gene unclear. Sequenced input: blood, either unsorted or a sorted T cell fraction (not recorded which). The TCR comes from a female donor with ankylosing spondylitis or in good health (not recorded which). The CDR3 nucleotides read TGTGCCAGCAGCTTAACGTCAATGCTGCGCGAGCAGTACTTC. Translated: CASSLTSMLREQYF.